This TCR beta chain was recorded in a study of cytomegalovirus exposure and HLA in healthy donors listed by TCRdb under 2017. In the study overall: An earlier analysis of several hundred of the donors reported 250 to 300 Gb of sequence data and 120 million or so unique TCR beta sequences from around 200 million T cells. An early release covering 550 to 700 HLA-typed donors comprised around 300 gigabases of sequencing data and tens of millions of unique TCR sequences. Of the roughly 400 genotyped donors, 70% to 90% were placed in the genetic ancestry cluster associated with self-reported Caucasian donors. The study was designed to test whether signatures of past pathogen exposure could be identified by cataloging public T cell receptors. Using immunosequencing, the study profiled T cell repertoires from about 610 subjects and related those repertoires to cytomegalovirus serostatus. A separate validation cohort of over 95 different subjects was used in addition to the roughly 640-subject first cohort. To predict cytomegalovirus infection status, the study brought together high-throughput TCR immunosequencing, statistical association of individual TCRs with disease status, and machine learning. A later analysis re-analyzed previously published TCR beta repertoires from 666 donors and added high-resolution HLA genotyping to study TCR occurrence patterns. The later analysis used no new phenotypic data to find candidate immune exposures, relying instead on TCR beta sequences and their occurrence across donors. An earlier analysis of several hundred of the donors applied high-throughput TCR beta sequencing to assess whether each TCR beta V gene segment acted as functional or pseudogenic. Donor age, sex, ethnicity and CMV serostatus were compiled alongside the repertoire data. A later genetic analysis used genome-wide SNP genotypes for about three fifths of the 666 donors, treating that subset as a discovery cohort. Every discovery cohort repertoire had been produced on one sequencing platform. HLA typing included class I and class II loci at four-digit resolution. The number of donors typed differed by locus, with roughly 629-640 for A, B, C, DRB1 and DQB1, more than 500 for DQA1, 600 to 610 for DPA1, and some 450 for DPB1. Because of strong linkage in the cohort, four or five DR-DQ haplotypes were treated as single units for association and clustering. Among about 360 genotyped donors of the cohort, an average of around 240,000 unique TCR beta nucleotide sequences were sequenced per donor, about a sixth of them non-productive. The full study reports these points: A further reported finding was that TCR beta sequences accurately predicted the HLA-A and HLA-B alleles for most subjects in the first cohort. In an earlier analysis of around 600 of the donors, most TCR beta V segments appeared in productive rearrangements about 87% or about 30% of the time, broadly matching IMGT annotations. A later analysis found that TCR association rates varied across HLA loci, with DRB1 alleles showing the most associated TCRs and HLA-C alleles the fewest. Because HLA typing was unavailable for some donors at each locus, only the typed subset was used in association tests. Linkage disequilibrium might explain the correlated functional status among segregating V segments, but an unknown experimental factor could not be ruled out. In a later analysis, HLA-associated TCR beta chains showed more clonal expansion and lower generation probabilities than non-associated chains that were equally common. The authors suggested that the approach could potentially be generalized to other disease states and immunological phenotypes. At a false discovery rate of 0.05, a later analysis linked about 17,000 TCR beta sequences to specific HLA alleles. The presence/absence analyses assumed that sequencing depth was roughly uniform across donors, and that assumption may not be true. A group of highly shared sequence variants was considered likely to be a technical artifact of the sequencing pipeline. For the cohort, immune exposure information was limited to CMV serostatus. According to a later genetic analysis, donors in an Asian-associated ancestry cluster had fewer N-insertions in productive TCRs than the approximately 610-donor mean. Fewer than 20 rarely observed V segments, including chromosome 9 orphons, were excluded from the earlier analysis of a few hundred of the donors because counts were too low. Most TCR sequences were observed very rarely across donors, whereas some public TCRs were present in many individuals. Because the 87-base-pair reads could not distinguish some IMGT-functional V segments, including TRBV6-2 and TRBV6-3, those segments were excluded. A later genetic analysis associated a missense DCLRE1C variant with V-gene and J-gene trimming of TCR beta chains, and an independent cohort replicated the association. The classifier was reported to diagnose cytomegalovirus status with high specificity and sensitivity in both the original cohort and the validation cohort. Most CMV-associated TCR beta chains appeared to be HLA-restricted in a later analysis, and the HLA associations seemed to be driven largely by CMV exposure. When HLA alleles, especially DR and DQ, strongly co-occurred, attributing TCR associations to individual alleles was difficult. A later analysis reported that several top co-occurrence clusters appeared linked to parvovirus B19, influenza, CMV and Epstein-Barr virus. In the study, 150 to 200 TCR beta chains were listed as associated with cytomegalovirus. A few of the identified cytomegalovirus-associated TCR beta chains were confirmed in vitro to be specific for cytomegalovirus antigens. This cohort had only TCR beta chains sequenced, and the lack of alpha or paired-chain data limited which features could be detected.

Note on this clone: Its antigen is still unknown.

The CDR3 measures 17 amino acids from cysteine to phenylalanine. Only the CDR3 DNA is retained, 51 bases long and in frame from the first base. Per the germline V gene, LGHNA is the CDR1 and YNFKEQ is the CDR2. V and J are trimmed by 3 bases and 5 bases, and the gene matches miss 13 bases of the junction. Library preparation employed the immunoSEQ multiplex PCR assay. For the multiplex PCR, a mixture combining 60 forward primers for TCR Vbeta segments and 13 reverse primers for TCR Jbeta segments was used. The CDR3 region of rearranged TCR beta genes was amplified from genomic DNA with a multiplex PCR assay. The Illumina HiSeq System was used to sequence the amplified TCR beta libraries as 87-base-pair reads. Turning to the authors' computational methods: A later analysis tallied around 80 million unique TCR beta chains across the 610 or so repertoires, and about 10 million of those chains were shared by two or more donors. A nearest-neighbor algorithm error-corrected the raw reads and collapsed the reads into unique sequences, merging closely related sequences to remove PCR and sequencing errors. V, D and J gene segments were assigned by aligning CDR3 sequences to IMGT reference sequences. For a sequence to be retained, at least a six-nucleotide match to both a V gene segment and a J gene segment was required. Rearrangements were classified as productive when the CDR3 lacked stop codons and remained in frame with V and J, and all other rearrangements were classified as non-productive. Following IMGT convention, CDR3 was defined as the stretch from the second conserved V-encoded cysteine to the conserved J-encoded phenylalanine. In an earlier analysis of around 570 of the donors, sequences lacking an unambiguous match to a single V gene segment were excluded. An earlier analysis of 587 of the donors classified V segments as functional when productive rearrangements were above 56.7% and as segregating when the standard deviation between donors was above 5%. To diagnose cytomegalovirus status from the catalog of TCR beta chain sequences, a statistical classification framework was built. V and J gene assignment, in a later analysis, came from comparing TCR nucleotide sequences with IMGT/GENE-DB human TR gene sequences. The TCRdist pipeline was used in a later analysis to assign CDR3 sequences and most-parsimonious VDJ recombination scenarios. In a later analysis, each TCR beta chain was defined by its CDR3 amino acid sequence together with its V-gene family, and reads lacking a unique V-gene family were excluded. As a way to deal with suspected cross-contamination and a sequencing artifact, a later analysis dropped 450 to 600 nucleotide sequences that were highly shared and had low generation probability. A later analysis calculated a clonal expansion index for each public chain from normalized within-repertoire ranks of inferred template counts. In a later analysis, generation probabilities were computed using a VDJ recombination model fitted to out-of-frame rearrangements, and the results were checked against IGoR. A later analysis scored TCR-TCR, TCR-HLA and TCR-CMV co-occurrence with hypergeometric tests, applying a repertoire-size bias correction to TCR pairs. In a later analysis, false discovery rates were estimated by permuting HLA or CMV assignments 20 times. In a later analysis, co-occurring TCRs were grouped with DBSCAN, and TCRdist sequence similarity was added when clustering was performed within HLA-allele-positive subsets. Co-occurrence clustering excluded repertoires with fewer than 30,000 or more than 120,000 public chains, plus five with anomalous nucleotide sharing. This is the immuneACCESS table as TCRdb keeps it, with only in-frame sequences that have V and J called. A part of the clones is gone; compared with another copy, unresolved V genes explain less than half, and the rest is unexplained. The V and J calls and clone size come from that table; D and trimming were worked out from the DNA. This sample's listing comprises about 88,000 clones. The top ten clonotypes cover about 5.9% of the sample.

The cohort consisted of hundreds of healthy bone marrow donors. At the time of sampling, all cohort members were nominally healthy, though unrecorded immune exposures were likely present. The donor was CMV seropositive and belonged to the group of 250 to 300 seropositive cohort members. A peripheral blood sample was collected from each donor, and TCR beta sequencing was performed on peripheral blood mononuclear cells. The Qiagen DNeasy Blood Extraction Kit was used to extract genomic DNA from the blood cell samples. This receptor was taken from a girl between 10 and 17 years old in good health and CMV-seropositive. Sequenced sample: PBMCs. The rearranged chain carries TRBV4-2 and TRBJ1-1, with 9 bases aligning to TRBD1. Here is the DNA: TGTGCCAGCAGCCATCTTAATCCGGGACAGGGAGGAACTGAAGCTTTCTTT. This sequence encodes CASSHLNPGQGGTEAFF.